The 5 T cell receptor beta chains below all came from one sample that was sequenced in a study of T cell responses to AZD1222 COVID-19 vaccine. Only in-frame clones appear in the TCRdb table, and some are missing; sequencing was by immunoSEQ multiplex PCR. In the table there are about 39,000 clones, roughly 88% of which are singletons. The sample here was peripheral blood, taken 28 days after the second dose of the MenACWY control vaccine. Receptors originate from an adult who received the MenACWY meningococcal vaccine as a control.

This chain links TRBV6-5 with TRBJ2-1; D uncertain. Germline values: CDR1 MNHEY, CDR2 SVGAGI. Trimming pared 5 bases from V and 15 bases from J, leaving 20 bases between. The CDR3 is 13 residues long. The CDR3 reads CASSPHRGGLGFF. The CDR3 bases are TGTGCCAGCAGTCCGCACCGTGGTGGGTTAGGGTTCTTC.

This chain connects TRBV4-1 to TRBJ2-7; D remains unclear. Germline assignment: CDR1 MGHRA and CDR2 YSYEKL. V was clipped by 0 bases and J by 2 bases, with 11 bases between them. The CDR3 has 15 amino acids. The chain's CDR3 is CASSQDPGTAYEQYF. The DNA of the CDR3 is TGCGCCAGCAGCCAAGACCCAGGAACTGCCTACGAGCAGTACTTC.

The J gene is TRBJ2-2, the V gene TRBV5-4, with a possible D match to TRBD1 (6 bases). Germline values: CDR1 SGHNT, CDR2 YYREEE (reference sequence). The CDR3 is made up of 17 amino acids. The V end lost 3 bases, the J end lost 5 bases, and 20 bases lay between the germline ends. CDR3 sequence reads: CASSSRGQSMRTGELFF. The DNA of the CDR3 is TGTGCCAGCAGCTCGCGCGGACAGTCCATGAGGACCGGGGAGCTGTTTTTT. Supplemented by reference TRBV5-4 and TRBJ2-2, the full variable domain reads ETGVTQSPTHLIKTRGQQVTLRCSSQSGHNTVSWYQQALGQGPQFIFQYYREEENGRGNFPPRFSGLQFPNYSSELNVNALELDDSALYLCASSSRGQSMRTGELFFGEGSRLTVL.

This chain joins TRBV19 and TRBJ1-1; D is ambiguous. Germline V CDR1 and CDR2: LNHDA, SQIVND (reference sequence). V gave up 4 bases and J gave up 0 bases, with 12 bases separating them. This CDR3 has 15 residues. The CDR3 is CASSRVGAMNTEAFF. In nucleotides, the CDR3 is TGTGCCAGTAGTAGGGTGGGAGCCATGAACACTGAAGCTTTCTTT.

The chain has TRBV18 and TRBJ2-3, with D uncertain. Between the trimmed V and J ends, which lost 4 bases and 2 bases, there was a span of 16 bases. This CDR3 contains 16 residues. In germline, CDR1 is KGHSH, CDR2 LQKENI. The CDR3, as DNA: TGTGCCAGCTCACGTGGCGGTGTCGTTAACACAGATACGCAGTATTTT. It specifies CASSRGGVVNTDTQYF.